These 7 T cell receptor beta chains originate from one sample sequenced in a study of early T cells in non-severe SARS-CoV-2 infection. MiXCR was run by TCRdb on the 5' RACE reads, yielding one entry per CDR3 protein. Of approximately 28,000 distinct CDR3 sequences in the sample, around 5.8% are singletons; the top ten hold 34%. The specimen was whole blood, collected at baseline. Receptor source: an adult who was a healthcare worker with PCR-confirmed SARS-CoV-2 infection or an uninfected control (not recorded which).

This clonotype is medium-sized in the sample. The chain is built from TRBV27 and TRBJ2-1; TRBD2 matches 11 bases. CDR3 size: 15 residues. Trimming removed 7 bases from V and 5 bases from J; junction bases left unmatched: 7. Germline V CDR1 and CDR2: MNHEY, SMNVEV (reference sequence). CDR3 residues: CASTRGTSGDNEQFF. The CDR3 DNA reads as TGTGCCAGCACCCGCGGGACTAGCGGAGACAATGAGCAGTTCTTC.

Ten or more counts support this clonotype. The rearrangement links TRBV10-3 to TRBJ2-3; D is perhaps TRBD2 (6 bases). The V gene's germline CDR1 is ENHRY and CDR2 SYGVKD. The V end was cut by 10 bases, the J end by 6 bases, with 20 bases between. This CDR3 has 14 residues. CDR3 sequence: CATAWDSGGDTQYF. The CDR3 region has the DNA TGTGCCACCGCGTGGGATAGCGGTGGGGATACGCAGTATTTT.

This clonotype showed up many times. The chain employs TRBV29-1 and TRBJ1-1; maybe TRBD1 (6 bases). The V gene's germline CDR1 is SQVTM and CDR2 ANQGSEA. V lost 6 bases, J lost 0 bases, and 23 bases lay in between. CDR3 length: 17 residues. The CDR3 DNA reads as TGCAGCGTAGCCCCCGGGACACGTGTTCCCATGAACACTGAAGCTTTCTTT. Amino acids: CSVAPGTRVPMNTEAFF.

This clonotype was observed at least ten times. CDR3 loop: CASSYTTGGYQETQYF. CDR3 nucleotide sequence: TGTGCCAGCAGTTACACGACAGGGGGTTACCAAGAGACCCAGTACTTC. The chain combines TRBV6-6 with TRBJ2-5; the match to TRBD1 covers 9 bases. CDR1 MNHNY and CDR2 SVGAGI come from the germline V gene (reference sequence). Trimming at V came to 2 bases and at J to 0 bases, leaving 4 bases not matched to a gene. The CDR3 consists of 16 residues.

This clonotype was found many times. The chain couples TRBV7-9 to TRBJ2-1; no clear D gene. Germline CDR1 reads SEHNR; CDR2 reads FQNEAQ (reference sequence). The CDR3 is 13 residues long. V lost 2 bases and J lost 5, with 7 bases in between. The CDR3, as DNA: TGTGCCAGCAGCTTAAATAGGAACAATGAGCAGTTCTTC. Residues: CASSLNRNNEQFF.

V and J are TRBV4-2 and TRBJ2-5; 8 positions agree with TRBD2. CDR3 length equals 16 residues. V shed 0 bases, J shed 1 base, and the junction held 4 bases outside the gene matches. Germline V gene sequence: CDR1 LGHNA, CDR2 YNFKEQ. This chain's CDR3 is CASSQDRTSPQETQYF. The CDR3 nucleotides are TGTGCCAGCAGCCAAGACCGGACTAGCCCCCAAGAGACCCAGTACTTC.

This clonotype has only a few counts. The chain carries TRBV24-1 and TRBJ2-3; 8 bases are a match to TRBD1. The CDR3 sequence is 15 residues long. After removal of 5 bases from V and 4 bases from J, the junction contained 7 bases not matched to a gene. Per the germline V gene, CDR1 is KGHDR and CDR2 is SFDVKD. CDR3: CATSALDRDADTQYF. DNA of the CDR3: TGTGCCACCAGTGCCTTGGACAGGGATGCAGATACGCAGTATTTT.